This T cell receptor beta chain emerged from a study of brain metastases from non-small cell lung cancer. The V segment lost 5 bases and the J segment 7 bases; nucleotides outside the gene matches: 6. There are 14 residues in the CDR3. In germline, CDR1 is SEHNR, CDR2 FQNEAQ (reference sequence). Assay: immunoSEQ multiplex PCR; the TCRdb copy retains only in-frame clones and omits some. The data contain just under 2,500 clones, about 82% of them singletons. The chain combines TRBV7-9 with TRBJ1-5; 9 positions agree with TRBD1. The TCR comes from a donor aged 40 or older with non-small cell lung cancer. Sequences were obtained from tumor-adjacent normal tissue. The CDR3 DNA sequence: TGTGCCAGCAGCCCGGGACAGGGTTCGCAGCCCCAGCATTTT. Its translation is CASSPGQGSQPQHF.